This T cell receptor beta chain derives from a study of cytomegalovirus exposure and HLA in healthy donors. Study in general: Drawn from HLA-typed donors, tens of millions of unique TCRs were held in an early data release.

In the PCR, 60 Vbeta and 13 Jbeta primers were used. The table came from immunoSEQ multiplex PCR; TCRdb's copy has only in-frame clones and leaves some out. Of approximately 150,000 clones in the sample, just under 85% were seen once. Notes on this clone: What it binds is not known.

General study points: In a later analysis, TCR beta V- and J-gene trimming was associated with a missense DCLRE1C variant.

The sequence derives from an older woman in good health and CMV-seropositive. Sequencing used PBMCs.

The CDR3 DNA follows: TGTGCCAGCAGCCCCGGGACAGGGATATCTTGGCAGTACTTC. Residues: CASSPGTGISWQYF. This rearrangement joins TRBV5-4 to TRBJ2-7; 9 bases match TRBD1. Trimming removed 4 bases from V and 9 bases from J; junction bases left unmatched: 11. Germline V CDR1 and CDR2: SGHNT, YYREEE (reference sequence). The CDR3 sequence is 14 residues long.